A single sample is the source of the 20 T cell receptor beta chains below, sequenced in a study of cytomegalovirus exposure and HLA in healthy donors. The PCR was carried out with 60 Vbeta primers and 13 Jbeta primers. Clones were sequenced by immunoSEQ multiplex PCR, and TCRdb holds only the in-frame ones, with some missing. The table records 100,000 or so clones, roughly 78% of them present only once. Sequencing used PBMCs. Every receptor here comes from a woman in her 40s in good health and CMV-seronegative.

The gene calls are TRBV10-3 and TRBJ2-3; D possibly corresponds to TRBD1 (5 bases). The CDR3 spans 16 residues. Germline V CDR1 and CDR2: ENHRY, SYGVKD. Trimming took off 3 bases at V and 0 bases at J, with 13 bases between the two ends. In nucleotides, the CDR3 is TGTGCCATCAGTGACAGGGATACCCGAAGCACAGATACGCAGTATTTT. This codes for CAISDRDTRSTDTQYF.

The chain carries TRBV10-2 and TRBJ2-5; D may be TRBD2 (6 bases). V lost 6 bases and J lost 5, with 13 bases in between. The CDR3 covers 13 residues. Germline loops: CDR1 WSHSY, CDR2 SAAADI. The CDR3: CASSLGTLETQYF. CDR3 sequence (DNA): TGCGCCAGCAGCCTAGGGACTCTGGAGACCCAGTACTTC.

V usage is TRBV6-1 and J usage is TRBJ2-1, with 11 positions matching TRBD2. Germline CDR1 is MNHNS and CDR2 is SASEGT. CDR3 size: 19 residues. V shed 1 base, J shed 7 bases, and the junction held 15 bases outside the gene matches. CDR3 DNA sequence: TGTGCCAGCAGTGAAGACTTCCTACTGCTAGCGGGGGGCATGAATGAGCAGTTCTTC. This encodes CASSEDFLLLAGGMNEQFF.

V is TRBV18 and J is TRBJ2-5; 10 bases are shared with TRBD1. J gave up 2 bases and V 5 bases, and 5 bases lay outside the gene matches. CDR1 is KGHSH, CDR2 LQKENI, per germline. The CDR3 has 15 amino acids. CDR3 in amino acids: CASSSGQGLQETQYF. The CDR3 nucleotides read TGTGCCAGCTCATCGGGACAGGGGTTACAAGAGACCCAGTACTTC.

The chain links TRBV5-1 to TRBJ2-3; 7 bases are shared with TRBD2. The V and J ends lost 0 bases and 4 bases, in that order; junction bases with no gene match: 8. The CDR3 runs to 16 residues. Per germline, CDR1 SGHRS and CDR2 YFSETQ. The CDR3 DNA is TGCGCCAGCAGCTTGGCGGGTCTAGCGGTGTCAGATACGCAGTATTTT. The encoded protein is CASSLAGLAVSDTQYF.

For this clone: Additional DNA sequences in this sample encode the identical CDR3. The chain joins TRBV7-2 to TRBJ2-3, with D uncertain. Between the trimmed V and J ends, which lost 2 bases and 6 bases, there was a span of 6 bases. This CDR3 has 12 amino acids. CDR1 and CDR2 from the germline V gene are SGHTA and FQGNSA. Here the CDR3 DNA reads TGTGCCAGCAGCTTAAACCGGGATACGCAGTATTTT. This encodes CASSLNRDTQYF.

This clone was found a few times. The CDR3 loop is CASSFRGGADTQYF. In DNA, the CDR3 is TGTGCCAGCAGCTTTCGGGGGGGGGCAGATACGCAGTATTTT. J is TRBJ2-3 and V is TRBV5-4; 8 bases are a match to TRBD2. Trimming at V came to 2 bases and at J to 4 bases, leaving 3 bases not matched to a gene. The germline V gene has CDR1 SGHNT and CDR2 YYREEE (reference sequence). The CDR3 consists of 14 residues. Full variable domain (remainder filled in from reference TRBV5-4 and TRBJ2-3): ETGVTQSPTHLIKTRGQQVTLRCSSQSGHNTVSWYQQALGQGPQFIFQYYREEENGRGNFPPRFSGLQFPNYSSELNVNALELDDSALYLCASSFRGGADTQYFGPGTRLTVL.

This clone has a handful of counts. This chain connects TRBV19 to TRBJ1-2; 11 nucleotides line up with TRBD1. This CDR3 spans 16 amino acids. Germline lookup yields CDR1 LNHDA and CDR2 SQIVND (reference sequence). V lost 4 bases, J lost 5 bases, and 9 bases stayed unmatched. This chain's CDR3 is CASSTPGTGGRYGYTF. The CDR3 DNA sequence: TGTGCCAGTAGTACGCCCGGGACAGGGGGACGGTATGGCTACACCTTC.

Only one count was recorded for this clone. CDR3 nucleotide sequence: TGTGCCAGCAGTCCATTGGTCCCGAGGGAAAAACTGTTTTTT. Amino acids: CASSPLVPREKLFF. V and J are TRBV27 and TRBJ1-4, with D unclear. The ends were cut back, 5 bases at V and 8 bases at J, with 15 bases in the middle. Germline V CDR1 and CDR2: MNHEY, SMNVEV (reference sequence). The CDR3 consists of 14 residues.

The J gene is TRBJ2-5, the V gene TRBV5-6; 9 positions match TRBD1. The germline gives CDR1 SGHDT, CDR2 YYEEEE. The CDR3 extends over 16 amino acids. V was clipped by 1 base and J by 4 bases; unmatched bases: 8. CDR3 sequence: CASSLNNRQGVETQYF. CDR3 nucleotide sequence: TGTGCCAGCAGCTTGAATAACAGACAGGGGGTAGAGACCCAGTACTTC.

To note about this clone: An end of the junction does not agree with germline; a read error may underlie this. The rearrangement joins TRBV7-9 to TRBJ2-3; tentatively, D is TRBD1 (8 bases). Germline assignment: CDR1 SEHNR and CDR2 FQNEAQ (reference sequence). The CDR3 extends over 15 amino acids. The CDR3 region has the DNA TGTTCCAGCAGCTGGGAGGGACAGGGCACAGATACGCAGTATTTT. Translation gives CSSSWEGQGTDTQYF.

The chain carries TRBV10-1 and TRBJ2-1; D remains unclear. Looked up from germline, CDR1 is WNHNN and CDR2 is SYGVQD (reference sequence). V shed 3 bases and J shed 2 bases, with 8 bases lying between them. CDR3 length equals 14 residues. CDR3 coding DNA: TGCGCCAGCAGTGAAGGCGGAGCCTACAATGAGCAGTTCTTC. Encoded protein: CASSEGGAYNEQFF.

The CDR3 sequence is CASSGSGFGTEAFF. In DNA, the CDR3 is TGTGCCAGCAGCGGCTCAGGGTTTGGCACTGAAGCTTTCTTT. This sequence joins TRBV9 and TRBJ1-1, with D possibly TRBD1 on 5 matching bases. The V end lost 3 bases, the J end lost 4 bases, and 13 bases lay between the germline ends. The CDR3 has 14 amino acids. Germline loops: CDR1 SGDLS, CDR2 YYNGEE.

This chain uses TRBV19 with TRBJ2-3; TRBD2 agrees at 8 bases. Germline CDR1 and CDR2: LNHDA and SQIVND (reference sequence). The CDR3 spans 12 residues. J lost 6 bases, V lost 6 bases, and 2 bases had no gene match. Written as DNA, the CDR3 is TGTGCCAGTAGCGGGGGGGTTGATACGCAGTATTTT. Its protein product is CASSGGVDTQYF. Full variable domain (rest looked up from reference TRBV19 and TRBJ2-3): DGGITQSPKYLFRKEGQNVTLSCEQNLNHDAMYWYRQDPGQGLRLIYYSQIVNDFQKGDIAEGYSVSREKKESFPLTVTSAQKNPTAFYLCASSGGVDTQYFGPGTRLTVL.

This clone was detected a few times. The V call is TRBV28, the J call TRBJ2-6, with 8 bases aligning to TRBD1. Germline CDR1 is MDHEN and CDR2 is SYDVKM. CDR3 length: 20 residues. The J segment lost 0 bases and the V segment lost 5 bases, leaving 15 bases of the junction unmatched. CDR3 region: CASSPATGASTASGANVLTF. The CDR3 region has the DNA TGTGCCAGCAGTCCGGCGACAGGGGCCTCAACAGCCTCTGGGGCCAACGTCCTGACTTTC.

V gene TRBV6-5 combines with J gene TRBJ1-3; D might be TRBD1 (6 bases). The CDR3 has 16 residues. Trimming cost V 0 bases and J 3 bases, with 12 bases left between them. Germline assignment: CDR1 MNHEY and CDR2 SVGAGI. The CDR3 reads CASSYSFQGYGNTIYF. CDR3 bases: TGTGCCAGCAGTTACTCGTTCCAGGGGTATGGAAACACCATATATTTT.

The chain uses TRBV5-8 and TRBJ2-2; maybe TRBD1 (6 bases). The CDR3 spans 15 residues. Germline V lookup: CDR1 SGHTS, CDR2 YDEGEE. Trimming left V 4 bases short and J 4 bases short, with 14 bases between. The CDR3 region has the DNA TGTGCCAGCAGCCGAGTGGGGGCTGGCACCGGGGAGCTGTTTTTT. Encoded protein: CASSRVGAGTGELFF. Combining the CDR3 with reference TRBV5-8 and TRBJ2-2 gives the whole variable domain EAGVTQSPTHLIKTRGQQATLRCSPISGHTSVYWYQQALGLGLQFLLWYDEGEERNRGNFPPRFSGRQFPNYSSELNVNALELEDSALYLCASSRVGAGTGELFFGEGSRLTVL.

The chain is built from TRBV28 and TRBJ1-2, with TRBD1 matching 8 bases. Trimming removed 8 bases from V and 2 bases from J; junction bases left unmatched: 13. The CDR3 is made up of 16 amino acids. Per the germline V gene, CDR1 is MDHEN and CDR2 is SYDVKM. The CDR3, as DNA: TGTGCCAGCGGGCTCCCGGGACAGGTCTCAAACTATGGCTACACCTTC. This translates into CASGLPGQVSNYGYTF.

The rearrangement uses TRBV27 and TRBJ2-7; 10 positions match TRBD2. CDR1 MNHEY and CDR2 SMNVEV come from the germline V gene (reference sequence). The CDR3 contains 15 residues. Unmatched junction bases numbered 4, after V lost 4 bases and J lost 1 base. For the CDR3, the DNA is TGTGCCAGCAGTTCAGGGACTAGCGCGTCCTACGAGCAGTACTTC. This sequence encodes CASSSGTSASYEQYF.

V usage is TRBV13 and J usage is TRBJ2-5; possible D gene TRBD2, 6 bases. V was trimmed by 5 bases and J by 5 bases, leaving 15 bases between them. The germline V gene encodes CDR1 PRHDT and CDR2 FYEKMQ (reference sequence). The CDR3 is 14 residues long. DNA of the CDR3: TGTGCCAGCAGCCCACTAGCAAGGGTGGAGACCCAGTACTTC. Protein sequence: CASSPLARVETQYF.